The 18 T cell receptor beta chains below were found in one sample sequenced in a study of CD8 T cells in ankylosing spondylitis. TCRdb called the 5' RACE reads again in MiXCR, with one record for every CDR3 protein. The sample contains 190,000 or so distinct CDR3 sequences, 13% of which appear only once. Sequenced: blood, either unsorted or a sorted T cell fraction (not recorded which). These receptors were obtained from a male donor with ankylosing spondylitis or in good health (not recorded which).

V usage is TRBV20-1 and J usage is TRBJ2-1, with unresolved D. V was cut by 6 bases and J by 8 bases, with 17 bases left in between. Germline lookup yields CDR1 DFQATT and CDR2 SNEGSKA (reference sequence). The CDR3 loop spans 13 amino acids. The CDR3: CSAPARPWYEQFF. DNA of the CDR3: TGCAGTGCCCCGGCGCGTCCATGGTATGAGCAGTTCTTC.

This clonotype was observed at least ten times. The chain has TRBV29-1 and TRBJ2-7; D is perhaps TRBD2 (5 bases). The CDR3 length is 11 residues. Germline CDR1 is SQVTM and CDR2 is ANQGSEA. Here the CDR3 reads CSVRGSYEQYF. The CDR3 region has the DNA TGCAGTGTTCGGGGATCCTACGAGCAGTACTTC.

The rearrangement links TRBV7-6 to TRBJ2-1; D unresolved. This CDR3 is 15 amino acids long. Germline CDR1 SGHVS, CDR2 FNYEAQ. Trimming removed 4 bases from V and 0 bases from J, with 10 bases in between. The CDR3 nucleotides read TGTGCCAGCAGCTCCTCATGGGTCTCCTACAATGAGCAGTTCTTC. Amino acid sequence: CASSSSWVSYNEQFF.

This clonotype has a handful of counts. The chain combines TRBV12-3 or TRBV12-4 with TRBJ1-1; D ambiguous. Trimming took off 7 bases at V and 1 base at J, with 10 bases between the two ends. The CDR3 contains 13 residues. This CDR3 is CASNLGPNTEAFF. CDR3 sequence (DNA): TGTGCCAGCAACTTGGGTCCGAACACTGAAGCTTTCTTT.

The rearrangement uses TRBV20-1 and TRBJ2-7; 8 bases align to TRBD2. V lost 3 bases to trimming and J lost 0 bases; unmatched junction nucleotides: 4. In germline, CDR1 is DFQATT, CDR2 SNEGSKA (reference sequence). This CDR3 comprises 14 residues. The CDR3 is CSASETSVSYEQYF. As DNA, the CDR3 is TGCAGTGCTAGCGAGACTAGCGTCTCCTACGAGCAGTACTTC.

The chain links TRBV20-1 to TRBJ2-5; D not certain. The CDR3 has 14 amino acids. V lost 3 bases, J lost 1 base, and 12 bases lay in between. CDR1 and CDR2 (germline): DFQATT, SNEGSKA (reference sequence). The CDR3 is CSASDPTSQETQYF. Here the CDR3 DNA reads TGCAGTGCTAGCGACCCCACTTCCCAAGAGACCCAGTACTTC.

This clonotype was detected a few times. The chain uses TRBV4-1 and TRBJ2-1; 9 bases line up with TRBD2. The ends lost 0 bases at V and 2 bases at J; junction bases unmatched: 5. The CDR3 consists of 17 residues. Looked up from germline, CDR1 is MGHRA and CDR2 is YSYEKL. The CDR3 DNA follows: TGCGCCAGCAGCCAAGATGAAGGCGGGGGGGCCTACAATGAGCAGTTCTTC. Amino acids: CASSQDEGGGAYNEQFF.

The chain recombines TRBV11-2 with TRBJ2-1; D is tentatively TRBD1 or TRBD2 (6 bases each). The CDR3 consists of 15 residues. CDR1 and CDR2 from the germline V gene are SGHAT and FQNNGV. V was pared by 5 bases and J by 2 bases, with 13 bases between. The CDR3 protein is CASSPEGGTYNEQFF. For the CDR3, the DNA is TGTGCCAGCAGCCCTGAAGGGGGGACCTACAATGAGCAGTTCTTC.

This clonotype was found a few times. The chain is built from TRBV20-1 and TRBJ2-1; D possibly corresponds to TRBD2 (6 bases). Looked up from germline, CDR1 is DFQATT and CDR2 is SNEGSKA (reference sequence). The CDR3 covers 17 residues. Trimming left V 0 bases short and J 1 base short, with 16 bases between. As DNA, the CDR3 is TGCAGTGCTAGAGATGGTGGGGTAGCGGCATCCTACAATGAGCAGTTCTTC. Translation gives CSARDGGVAASYNEQFF.

The chain is built from TRBV20-1 and TRBJ2-3; the D is unclear. V was trimmed by 1 base and J by 0 bases, leaving 8 bases between them. The CDR3 consists of 14 residues. CDR1 and CDR2 from the germline V gene are DFQATT and SNEGSKA (reference sequence). CDR3 coding DNA: TGCAGTGCTAGAGGGGTTTCTAGCACAGATACGCAGTATTTT. This translates into CSARGVSSTDTQYF.

In its sample, this clonotype was seen a few times. The rearrangement uses TRBV5-6 and TRBJ1-2; D uncertain. The germline V and J ends were trimmed by 4 bases and 4 bases, with 11 bases remaining between them. CDR1 is SGHDT, CDR2 YYEEEE, per germline. The CDR3 is made up of 13 amino acids. In DNA, the CDR3 is TGTGCCAGCAGCCTAGGAGGGATCTATGGCTACACCTTC. Its translation: CASSLGGIYGYTF.

The CDR3 DNA sequence: TGCGCCAGCAGCCCGAACTTTGAGCAGTTCTTC. As protein: CASSPNFEQFF. The chain employs TRBV5-1 and TRBJ2-1; D call uncertain. The V gene lost 4 bases and the J gene lost 9 bases, with 8 bases spanning the gap. Germline CDR1 SGHRS, CDR2 YFSETQ. CDR3 length: 11 amino acids.

This clonotype was picked up many times. The V call is TRBV11-2, the J call TRBJ2-7, with TRBD1 matching 8 bases. Germline V gene sequence: CDR1 SGHAT, CDR2 FQNNGV. This CDR3 comprises 14 residues. The ends lost 6 bases at V and 3 bases at J; junction bases unmatched: 7. The CDR3 region has the DNA TGTGCCAGCAGAGCCGACAGGGGCTACTACGAGCAGTACTTC. This encodes CASRADRGYYEQYF.

This clonotype was seen many times. The chain joins TRBV25-1 to TRBJ1-1, with D hard to call. The CDR3 runs to 11 residues. V was pared by 4 bases and J by 5 bases, with 5 bases between. The germline V gene has CDR1 MGHDK and CDR2 SYGVNS. DNA of the CDR3: TGTGCCAGCAGTGTATCAACTGAAGCTTTCTTT. Protein product: CASSVSTEAFF.

The chain employs TRBV6-1 and TRBJ1-4; D is uncertain. V shed 5 bases and J shed 1 base, with 5 bases lying between them. Germline V gene sequence: CDR1 MNHNS, CDR2 SASEGT. This CDR3 region has 13 residues. The CDR3: CASSLRTNEKLFF. Here the CDR3 DNA reads TGTGCCAGCAGTCTCCGAACTAATGAAAAACTGTTTTTT.

This clonotype was detected many times. This chain connects TRBV2 to TRBJ1-1; D unclear. V gave up 1 base and J gave up 4 bases, with 16 bases separating them. CDR1 is SNHLY, CDR2 FYNNEI, per germline. This CDR3 has 16 residues. In nucleotides, the CDR3 is TGTGCCAGCAGTGAAGTCGCGTTCGTTGCGGGCACTGAAGCTTTCTTT. Translated, it gives CASSEVAFVAGTEAFF.

The chain carries TRBV15 and TRBJ2-1; D may be TRBD1 (5 bases). The ends were cut back, 9 bases at V and 9 bases at J, with 21 bases in the middle. Germline lookup yields CDR1 LNHNV and CDR2 YYDKDF (reference sequence). The CDR3 runs to 14 residues. The CDR3 DNA follows: TGTGCCACTGGGGCTTCCTCCGAGGCCGGTGAGCAGTTCTTC. It is translated as CATGASSEAGEQFF.

The chain has TRBV19 and TRBJ2-7; D is unresolved. V was shortened by 0 bases and J by 0 bases, with 9 bases between the two germline ends. The germline CDR1 and CDR2 sequences are LNHDA and SQIVND (reference sequence). The CDR3 spans 15 residues. The CDR3 sequence: CASSIEAGYSYEQYF. CDR3 nucleotide sequence: TGTGCCAGTAGTATAGAGGCAGGTTACTCCTACGAGCAGTACTTC.